This TCR beta chain was obtained from a study of T cell repertoires in cytomegalovirus infection. Study as a whole: Public TCR beta signatures provided an indication of both CMV infection and a matching HLA type.

TCRdb independently ran MiXCR on the reads; one entry per CDR3 protein. The table lists about 470,000 distinct CDR3 sequences, about 42% of them singletons. CDR1 is LGHDT, CDR2 YNNKEL, per germline (reference sequence). This CDR3 region has 16 residues. V shed 3 bases, J shed 4 bases, and the junction held 8 bases outside the gene matches. Remarks on this clonotype: Its specificity is unknown.

The chain joins TRBV3-1 to TRBJ2-1; 8 nucleotides match TRBD2. The sample was cultured PBMCs, taken from culture after CMV antigen stimulation. This sequence originates from a human donor in good health (CMV status not recorded). Some clones in this sample may be carry-over from other donors' samples. The CDR3 sequence is CASSQGAGGVYNEQFF. Written as DNA, the CDR3 is TGTGCCAGCAGCCAGGGGGCGGGGGGAGTTTACAATGAGCAGTTCTTC.